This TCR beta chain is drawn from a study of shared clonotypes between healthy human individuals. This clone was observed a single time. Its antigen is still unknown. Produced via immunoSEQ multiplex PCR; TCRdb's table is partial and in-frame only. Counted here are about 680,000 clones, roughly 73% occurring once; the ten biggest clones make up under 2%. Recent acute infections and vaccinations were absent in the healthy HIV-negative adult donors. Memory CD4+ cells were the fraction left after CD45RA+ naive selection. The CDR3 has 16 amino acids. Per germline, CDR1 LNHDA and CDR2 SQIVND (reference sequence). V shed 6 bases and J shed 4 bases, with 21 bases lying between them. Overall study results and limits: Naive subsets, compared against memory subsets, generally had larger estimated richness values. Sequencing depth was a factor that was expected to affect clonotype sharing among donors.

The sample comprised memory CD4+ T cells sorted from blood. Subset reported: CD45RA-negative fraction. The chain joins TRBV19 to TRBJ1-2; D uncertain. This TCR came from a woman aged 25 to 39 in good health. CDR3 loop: CASRMAQTANPYGYTF. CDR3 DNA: TGTGCCAGTAGGATGGCGCAAACTGCCAACCCCTATGGCTACACCTTC.